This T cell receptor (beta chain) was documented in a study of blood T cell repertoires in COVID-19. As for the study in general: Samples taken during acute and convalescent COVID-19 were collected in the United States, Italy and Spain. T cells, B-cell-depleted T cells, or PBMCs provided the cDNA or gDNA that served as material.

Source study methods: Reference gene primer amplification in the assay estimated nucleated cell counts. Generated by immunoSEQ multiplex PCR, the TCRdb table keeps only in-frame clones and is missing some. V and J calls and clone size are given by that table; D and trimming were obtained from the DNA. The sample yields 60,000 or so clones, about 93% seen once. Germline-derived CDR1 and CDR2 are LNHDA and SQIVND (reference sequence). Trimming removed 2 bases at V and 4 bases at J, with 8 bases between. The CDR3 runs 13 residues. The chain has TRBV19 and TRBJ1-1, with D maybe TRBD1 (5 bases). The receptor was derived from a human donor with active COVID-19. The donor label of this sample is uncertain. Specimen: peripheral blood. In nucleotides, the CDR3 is TGTGCCAGTAGTATACAAGGGGTCACTGAAGCTTTCTTT. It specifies CASSIQGVTEAFF.